This TCR beta chain was recovered during a study of vaccination and CD4 T cells after COVID-19. An Oncomine TCR Beta short-read assay was used to sequence the DNA from cultured CD4+ T cells. In TCRdb, the PCR reads were re-called with MiXCR into one record per CDR3 protein. Of under 25,000 distinct CDR3 sequences in the sample, about 50% were seen once. The CDR3 length is 13 residues. Germline V CDR1 and CDR2: DFQATT, SNEGSKA (reference sequence). The J segment lost 5 bases and the V segment lost 3 bases, leaving 6 bases of the junction unmatched. Remarks on this clonotype: Its antigen is not identified.

Treatment indicated: roughly 11-day PBMC culture with coronavirus spike peptide pools or control peptides (ViraFEST assay). V is TRBV20-1 and J is TRBJ2-7; 8 bases are a match to TRBD1. The sequencing sample was made of cultured CD4+ T cells from blood. The TCR was taken from a human donor with COVID-19. The CDR3 loop is CSASSDRDHEQYF. CDR3 DNA sequence: TGCAGTGCTAGTTCGGACAGGGACCACGAGCAGTACTTC.